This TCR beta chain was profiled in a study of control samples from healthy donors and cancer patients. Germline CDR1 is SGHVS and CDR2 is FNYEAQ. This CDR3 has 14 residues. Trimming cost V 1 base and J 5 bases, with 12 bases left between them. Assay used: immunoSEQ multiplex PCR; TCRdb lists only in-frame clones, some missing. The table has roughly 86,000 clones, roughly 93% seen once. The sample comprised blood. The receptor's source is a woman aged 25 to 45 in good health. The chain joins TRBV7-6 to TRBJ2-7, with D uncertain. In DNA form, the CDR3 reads TGTGCCAGCAGCTTAGGGGTGGCGGTGGACGAGCAGTACTTC. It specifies CASSLGVAVDEQYF. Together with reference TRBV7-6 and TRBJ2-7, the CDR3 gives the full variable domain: GAGVSQSPRYKVTKRGQDVALRCDPISGHVSLYWYRQALGQGPEFLTYFNYEAQQDKSGLPNDRFSAERPEGSISTLTIQRTEQRDSAMYRCASSLGVAVDEQYFGPGTRLTVT.